This T cell receptor beta chain was sequenced for a study of T cells in Graves' hyperthyroidism and ophthalmopathy. Findings and caveats of the study: Blood samples included most of the expanded thyroid clonotypes exceeding 0.001.

Amplified TCR beta CDR3 regions derived from RNA transcripts. Initially, a first-round RT-PCR of the TCR CDR3 employed the HTBI primer set. TCRdb fed the multiplex PCR reads into MiXCR, producing one record per CDR3 protein. The sample carries roughly 500,000 distinct CDR3 sequences, roughly 45% recorded once. This CDR3 region has 17 residues. Trimming stripped 5 bases from V and 2 bases from J, with 19 bases between. In germline, CDR1 is MNHEY, CDR2 SVGAGI. Turning to this clonotype: As yet, its antigen is unknown.

Patients were excluded for uncontrolled infection, other autoimmune disease, pregnancy or lactation. The diagnoses drew upon clinical symptoms, serum thyroxine and TRAb, thyroid ultrasound and orbital computed tomography. The TCR comes from an adult woman with Graves' disease, either hyperthyroidism or ophthalmopathy (not recorded which). The V gene is TRBV6-5, the J gene TRBJ1-5; a weak D match, TRBD1 (6 bases). The sequenced sample consisted of peripheral blood or thyroid tissue (not recorded which). CDR3 loop: CASSLGAGVAGNQPQHF. The DNA of the CDR3 is TGTGCCAGCAGTCTGGGGGCGGGGGTAGCGGGCAATCAGCCCCAGCATTTT.